One and the same sample provided the 25 T cell receptor beta chains below, sequenced in a study of T cells in Graves' hyperthyroidism and ophthalmopathy. TCR beta CDR3 regions were amplified from RNA. The HTBI set primed first-round TCR CDR3 RT-PCR. MiXCR, applied by TCRdb to the multiplex PCR reads, yields one record per CDR3 protein. Of roughly 380,000 distinct CDR3 sequences in the sample, approximately 13% were seen once. Sequencing input: blood. These receptors were collected from a woman aged 60-70 years with Graves' hyperthyroidism.

The chain employs TRBV4-1 and TRBJ2-5; D uncertain. V was shortened by 1 base and J by 4 bases, with 10 bases between the two germline ends. The CDR3 is made up of 14 amino acids. Looked up from germline, CDR1 is MGHRA and CDR2 is YSYEKL. The CDR3, as DNA: TGCGCCAGCAGCCAAGTACCGGGTGTAGAGACCCAGTACTTC. Translated: CASSQVPGVETQYF.

The rearrangement joins TRBV15 to TRBJ1-5; D call uncertain. V was cut by 5 bases and J by 7 bases, with 9 bases left in between. CDR1 LNHNV and CDR2 YYDKDF come from the germline V gene (reference sequence). The CDR3 totals 12 residues. CDR3: CATSPINQPQHF. Written as DNA, the CDR3 is TGTGCCACCAGCCCCATTAACCAGCCCCAGCATTTT.

The sample holds many counts of this clonotype. The chain couples TRBV11-2 to TRBJ2-3; the match to TRBD2 covers 9 bases. Germline CDR1 is SGHAT and CDR2 is FQNNGV. V shed 3 bases and J 6 bases; nucleotides not matched to a gene: 7. The CDR3 is 15 amino acids. The CDR3 region has the DNA TGTGCCAGCAGCTTTTCGCGGGAGGGCCCGGATACGCAGTATTTT. The encoded protein is CASSFSREGPDTQYF.

As DNA, the CDR3 is TGTGCCAGCAGTGAAGGACAGGGGGCATATTACGAGCAGTACTTC. The encoded protein is CASSEGQGAYYEQYF. This rearrangement joins TRBV2 to TRBJ2-7, with 10 bases identical to TRBD1. CDR1 and CDR2 from the germline V gene are SNHLY and FYNNEI. The J segment lost 4 bases and the V segment lost 1 base, leaving 4 bases of the junction unmatched. The CDR3 length is 15 residues.

This clonotype was detected a few times. The V gene is TRBV3-1, the J gene TRBJ2-1, with TRBD2 matching 16 bases. Germline-derived CDR1 and CDR2 are LGHDT and YNNKEL (reference sequence). V lost 0 bases and J lost 7; bases outside the gene matches: 6. CDR3 length: 18 residues. CDR3 nucleotide sequence: TGTGCCAGCAGCCAAGATTACGGGACTAGCGGGAGGGTGAATGAGCAGTTCTTC. Protein: CASSQDYGTSGRVNEQFF.

This clonotype was observed at least ten times. The J gene is TRBJ1-2, the V gene TRBV12-3 or TRBV12-4, with 9 bases matching TRBD1. This CDR3 is built from 15 residues. J was trimmed by 7 bases and V by 4 bases; bases with no gene match: 10. CDR3 in amino acids: CASSSPTGGEFGYTF. In nucleotides, the CDR3 is TGTGCCAGCAGTTCCCCAACAGGGGGCGAGTTTGGCTACACCTTC.

The table lists this clonotype with many counts. V is TRBV20-1 and J is TRBJ2-7; TRBD2 might be the D (5 bases). The CDR3 contains 15 residues. Germline V gives CDR1 DFQATT, CDR2 SNEGSKA (reference sequence). Trimming took off 0 bases at V and 3 bases at J, with 15 bases between the two ends. The CDR3 DNA is TGCAGTGCTAGAGATCAATCGGGAATAGGCTACGAGCAGTACTTC. Protein product: CSARDQSGIGYEQYF.

This clonotype was seen repeatedly, ten times or more. The V gene is TRBV3-1, the J gene TRBJ1-2; D is unclear. The V gene's germline CDR1 is LGHDT and CDR2 YNNKEL (reference sequence). This CDR3 spans 14 amino acids. V lost 1 base and J 8 bases, leaving 14 bases between the germline ends. The CDR3 region has the DNA TGTGCCAGCAGCCAAGCTCACAAGGGCTCGGGCTACACCTTC. It is translated as CASSQAHKGSGYTF.

This clonotype has at least ten counts. The J gene is TRBJ2-5, the V gene TRBV28; TRBD2 might be the D (5 bases). CDR1 and CDR2 from the germline V gene are MDHEN and SYDVKM. This CDR3 comprises 14 residues. V was cut by 3 bases and J by 10 bases, with 18 bases left in between. The CDR3 protein is CASSFLALVGIQYF. The CDR3 DNA follows: TGTGCCAGCAGTTTCTTAGCGCTCGTGGGGATCCAGTACTTC.

The sample holds a few counts of this clonotype. V usage is TRBV20-1 and J usage is TRBJ2-1, with a possible D match to TRBD2 (5 bases). Germline V gene data show CDR1 as DFQATT and CDR2 as SNEGSKA (reference sequence). V lost 6 bases to trimming and J lost 10 bases, with 16 bases between them. The CDR3 runs to 12 residues. The CDR3 bases are TGCAGTGCCGGGGTCCGGGGTGACGAGCAGTTCTTC. This translates into CSAGVRGDEQFF.

The table lists this clonotype with a few counts. This rearrangement joins TRBV29-1 to TRBJ2-1; a possible D gene is TRBD1 (5 bases). Between the trimmed V and J ends, which lost 6 bases and 0 bases, there was a span of 12 bases. This CDR3 has 14 residues. Germline V CDR1 and CDR2: SQVTM, ANQGSEA. The CDR3: CSVAQGSSYNEQFF. In DNA form, the CDR3 reads TGCAGCGTAGCCCAGGGTTCCTCCTACAATGAGCAGTTCTTC.

This clonotype was picked up many times. The chain has TRBV30 and TRBJ1-1, with D perhaps matching TRBD1 (5 bases). Germline CDR1 reads GTSNPN; CDR2 reads SVGIG (reference sequence). The V and J ends lost 2 bases and 4 bases respectively, with 5 bases between them. The length of the CDR3 is 11 residues. The CDR3 region has the DNA TGTGCCTGGAGTCAGGGCACTGAAGCTTTCTTT. This sequence encodes CAWSQGTEAFF. Full variable domain (remainder filled in from reference TRBV30 and TRBJ1-1): SQTIHQWPATLVQPVGSPLSLECTVEGTSNPNLYWYRQAAGRGLQLLFYSVGIGQISSEVPQNLSASRPQDRQFILSSKKLLLSDSGFYLCAWSQGTEAFFGQGTRLTVV.

In the case of this clonotype: One base away lies a much larger clone, so this may be a sequencing read error. V and J are TRBV20-1 and TRBJ1-3; tentative D call: TRBD1 (5 bases). The V end was cut by 6 bases, the J end by 2 bases, with 11 bases between. Per the germline V gene, CDR1 is DFQATT and CDR2 is SNEGSKA (reference sequence). The CDR3 covers 13 residues. In nucleotides, the CDR3 is TGCAGTGCGGCGGGACTCCCTGGAAACACCATATATTTT. Residues: CSAAGLPGNTIYF.

Ten or more counts support this clonotype. The genes are TRBV15 and TRBJ1-2; the match to TRBD1 covers 7 bases. The CDR3 is 15 residues long. The junction had 10 bases not matched to a gene; V was cut back by 2 bases and J by 7 bases. The germline V gene has CDR1 LNHNV and CDR2 YYDKDF (reference sequence). In DNA form, the CDR3 reads TGTGCCACCAGCAGAACCTCAGGGGGAGTAACTGGCTACACCTTC. This codes for CATSRTSGGVTGYTF.

This clonotype was counted at least ten times. The chain links TRBV5-1 to TRBJ2-1, with 8 bases that match TRBD2. The germline V gene has CDR1 SGHRS and CDR2 YFSETQ. The trim removed 1 base at V and 3 bases at J, leaving 6 bases unmatched. This CDR3 has 16 amino acids. CDR3 DNA sequence: TGCGCCAGCAGCTTGCTGGATAGCGGGAACTACAATGAGCAGTTCTTC. Translating it yields CASSLLDSGNYNEQFF.

The J gene is TRBJ2-5, the V gene TRBV12-3 or TRBV12-4, with a tentative D call TRBD1 (5 bases). Trimming cost V 4 bases and J 0 bases, with 12 bases left between them. The CDR3 is 15 residues long. The CDR3 DNA reads as TGTGCCAGCAGTTGGCTTCAGGGCCACCAAGAGACCCAGTACTTC. Amino acid sequence: CASSWLQGHQETQYF.

This clonotype was counted between two and nine times. Germline is not matched at one junction end, which may reflect a read error. This chain links TRBV30 with TRBJ2-7; 8 nucleotides match TRBD1. This CDR3 has 15 residues. From germline, CDR1 is GTSNPN and CDR2 SVGIG (reference sequence). In DNA, the CDR3 is TGCGCCTGGAGTCCTAGGACAGGGCTAGGCTACGAGCAGTACTTC. Its translation is CAWSPRTGLGYEQYF.

This clonotype showed up just a few times. In nucleotides, the CDR3 is TGTGCCATCAGTGGGTCCTCGGGCACTGAAGCTTTCTTT. This encodes CAISGSSGTEAFF. J is TRBJ1-1 and V is TRBV10-3, with D uncertain. V shed 4 bases and J shed 4 bases, with 10 bases lying between them. The CDR3 runs 13 residues. Germline V gene data show CDR1 as ENHRY and CDR2 as SYGVKD.

This clonotype was seen a handful of times. This rearrangement joins TRBV20-1 to TRBJ2-6, with 9 bases fitting TRBD1. The V gene's germline CDR1 is DFQATT and CDR2 SNEGSKA (reference sequence). This CDR3 spans 19 amino acids. V was clipped by 1 base and J by 2 bases; unmatched bases: 12. CDR3 loop: CSARVKLRDRVTGANVLTF. The DNA of the CDR3 is TGCAGTGCTAGAGTTAAACTCCGGGACAGGGTGACTGGGGCCAACGTCCTGACTTTC.

In regard to this clonotype: A much larger clonotype is one base distant, so this may be a read error. This chain connects TRBV5-1 to TRBJ1-3; TRBD1 agrees at 9 bases. Looked up from germline, CDR1 is SGHRS and CDR2 is YFSETQ. This CDR3 is 18 amino acids long. This CDR3 is CAGSFRPGQGIAGNTIYF. The CDR3 DNA sequence: TGCGCCGGCAGCTTCAGACCGGGACAGGGAATAGCTGGAAACACCATATATTTT.

This clonotype was detected only a few times. The chain recombines TRBV10-3 with TRBJ2-6, with TRBD2 matching over 7 bases. This CDR3 contains 16 residues. CDR1 and CDR2 (germline): ENHRY, SYGVKD. V was clipped by 4 bases and J by 4 bases; unmatched bases: 7. In nucleotides, the CDR3 is TGTGCCATCAGTGCGCGGGAGATGACCGGGGCCAACGTCCTGACTTTC. Translated, it gives CAISAREMTGANVLTF.

This clonotype was seen a handful of times. The gene calls are TRBV20-1 and TRBJ2-7; 10 bases agree with TRBD2. The CDR3 has 15 residues. V shed 1 base, J shed 4 bases, and the junction held 7 bases outside the gene matches. CDR1 and CDR2 (germline): DFQATT, SNEGSKA (reference sequence). The CDR3 protein is CSARVRLAGDYEQYF. In nucleotides, the CDR3 is TGCAGTGCTAGAGTGCGGCTAGCGGGAGATTACGAGCAGTACTTC.

The J gene is TRBJ2-7, the V gene TRBV28, with D possibly called TRBD1 or TRBD2 (7 bases each). The length of the CDR3 is 14 residues. V was shortened by 5 bases and J by 3 bases, with 14 bases between the two germline ends. CDR1 is MDHEN, CDR2 SYDVKM, per germline. In nucleotides, the CDR3 is TGTGCCAGCAGTCAGGGGGGGTCTCTCTACGAGCAGTACTTC. It codes for CASSQGGSLYEQYF.

The rearrangement uses TRBV5-1 and TRBJ1-2, with unresolved D. There are 15 residues in the CDR3. Per germline, CDR1 SGHRS and CDR2 YFSETQ. Trimming removed 0 bases from V and 0 bases from J, with 9 bases in between. CDR3 sequence reads: CASSLDRATNYGYTF. The CDR3, as DNA: TGCGCCAGCAGCTTGGATAGGGCAACTAACTATGGCTACACCTTC. Complete variable domain (other parts from reference TRBV5-1 and TRBJ1-2): KAGVTQTPRYLIKTRGQQVTLSCSPISGHRSVSWYQQTPGQGLQFLFEYFSETQRNKGNFPGRFSGRQFSNSRSEMNVSTLELGDSALYLCASSLDRATNYGYTFGSGTRLTVV.

This clonotype was counted between two and nine times. The J gene is TRBJ2-1, the V gene TRBV7-9, with 10 bases identical to TRBD2. The V and J ends lost 4 bases and 8 bases, in that order; junction bases with no gene match: 5. Germline CDR1 SEHNR, CDR2 FQNEAQ (reference sequence). CDR3 length equals 14 residues. In DNA form, the CDR3 reads TGTGCCAGCAGCTCTAGCGGGAGCTCGTATGAGCAGTTCTTC. Protein sequence: CASSSSGSSYEQFF.